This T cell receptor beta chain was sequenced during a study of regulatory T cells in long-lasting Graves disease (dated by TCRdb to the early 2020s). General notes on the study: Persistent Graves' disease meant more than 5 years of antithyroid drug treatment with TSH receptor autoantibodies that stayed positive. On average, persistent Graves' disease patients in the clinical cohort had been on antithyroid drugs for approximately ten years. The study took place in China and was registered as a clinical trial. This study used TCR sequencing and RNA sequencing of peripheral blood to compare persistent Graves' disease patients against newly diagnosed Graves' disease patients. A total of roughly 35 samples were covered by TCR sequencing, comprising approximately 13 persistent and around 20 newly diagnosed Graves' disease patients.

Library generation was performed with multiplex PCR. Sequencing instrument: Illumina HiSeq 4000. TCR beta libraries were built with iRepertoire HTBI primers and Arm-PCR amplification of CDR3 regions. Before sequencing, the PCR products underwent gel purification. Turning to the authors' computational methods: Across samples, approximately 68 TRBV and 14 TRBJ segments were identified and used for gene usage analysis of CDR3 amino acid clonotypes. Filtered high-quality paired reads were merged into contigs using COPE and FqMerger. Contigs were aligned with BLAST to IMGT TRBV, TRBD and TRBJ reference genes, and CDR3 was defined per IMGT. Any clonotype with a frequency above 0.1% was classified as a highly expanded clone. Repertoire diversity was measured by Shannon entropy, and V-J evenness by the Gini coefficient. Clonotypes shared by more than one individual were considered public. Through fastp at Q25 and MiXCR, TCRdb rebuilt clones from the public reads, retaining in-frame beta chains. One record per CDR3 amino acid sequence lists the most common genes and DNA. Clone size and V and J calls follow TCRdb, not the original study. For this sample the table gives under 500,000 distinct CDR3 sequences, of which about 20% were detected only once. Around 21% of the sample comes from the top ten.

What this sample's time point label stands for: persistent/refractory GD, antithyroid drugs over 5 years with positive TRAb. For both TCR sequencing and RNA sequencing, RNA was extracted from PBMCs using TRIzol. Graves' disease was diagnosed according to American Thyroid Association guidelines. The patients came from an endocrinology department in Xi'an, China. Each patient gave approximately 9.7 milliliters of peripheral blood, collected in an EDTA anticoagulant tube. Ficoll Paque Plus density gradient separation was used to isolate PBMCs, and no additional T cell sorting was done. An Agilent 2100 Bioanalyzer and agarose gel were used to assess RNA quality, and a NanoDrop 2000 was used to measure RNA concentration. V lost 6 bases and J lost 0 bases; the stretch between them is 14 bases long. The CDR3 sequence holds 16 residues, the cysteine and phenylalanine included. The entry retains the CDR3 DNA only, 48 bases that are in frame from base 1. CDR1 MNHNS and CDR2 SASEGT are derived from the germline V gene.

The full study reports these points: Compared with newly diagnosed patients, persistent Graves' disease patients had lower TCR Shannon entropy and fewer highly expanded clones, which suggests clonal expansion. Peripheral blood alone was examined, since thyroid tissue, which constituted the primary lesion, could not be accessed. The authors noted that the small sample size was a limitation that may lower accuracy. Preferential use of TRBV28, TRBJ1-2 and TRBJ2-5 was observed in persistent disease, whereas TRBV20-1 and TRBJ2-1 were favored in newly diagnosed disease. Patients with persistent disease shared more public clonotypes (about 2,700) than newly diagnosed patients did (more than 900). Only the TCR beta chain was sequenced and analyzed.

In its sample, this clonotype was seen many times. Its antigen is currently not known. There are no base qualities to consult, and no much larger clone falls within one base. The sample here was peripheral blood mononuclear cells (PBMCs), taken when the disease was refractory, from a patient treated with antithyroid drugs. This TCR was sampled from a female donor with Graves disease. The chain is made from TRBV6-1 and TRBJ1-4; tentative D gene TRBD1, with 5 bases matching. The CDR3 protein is CASRPGTGPTNEKLFF. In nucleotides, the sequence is TGTGCCAGCAGACCCGGGACGGGACCAACTAATGAAAAACTGTTTTTT.